The rows below give T cell receptor beta chains drawn from one sample of a study of CXCR3-negative and CXCR3-positive naive CD8 T cells. TCRdb reprocessed the 5' RACE reads; each CDR3 protein has one entry and no DNA is given. Its clone listing holds about 130,000 distinct CDR3 sequences. The specimen was naive CXCR3- CD8+ T cells from blood. The receptors shown here come from a human donor in good health. Some clones in this sample may be carry-over from other donors' samples. CDR3s include the opening cysteine and the closing phenylalanine or tryptophan. Each record gives: CDR3 length, J gene, V gene, CDR3 protein.

>15|TRBJ2-7|TRBV7-2
CASSFAGGAPYEQYF
>13|TRBJ2-7|TRBV7-9
CASTQPGGYEQYF
>17|TRBJ2-2|TRBV25-1
CASSELPGQGSTGELFF
>15|TRBJ2-5|TRBV28
CASSLPRGRIETQYF
>12|TRBJ2-1|TRBV25-1
CASHDKSNEQFF
>13|TRBJ2-1|TRBV14
CASSLGGMAEQFF
>17|TRBJ2-5|TRBV7-9
CASSINAINPGQETQYF
>13|TRBJ2-7|TRBV12-3/TRBV12-4
CASSFQGNHEQYF
>17|TRBJ2-6|TRBV12-3/TRBV12-4
CASSLWGKASGANVLTF
>14|TRBJ2-1|TRBV28
CASSYLEGYNEQFF
>12|TRBJ2-5|TRBV28
CASRLDTETQYF
>15|TRBJ1-3|TRBV7-9
CASSPRTGPGNTIYF
>13|TRBJ2-7|TRBV7-3
CASSPPDSYEQYF
>16|TRBJ1-2|TRBV13
CASSSPADRTNYGYTF
>17|TRBJ2-1|TRBV28
CASSFAQPASSYNEQFF
>14|TRBJ1-1|TRBV11-3
CASSFYKGGTEAFF
>15|TRBJ2-2|TRBV5-1
CASSLTGTDYRELFF
>16|TRBJ2-2|TRBV7-9
CASSPRSGENTGELFF
>12|TRBJ2-1|TRBV6-5
CAALNVAGEQFF
>16|TRBJ1-1|TRBV7-6
CASSLAGGPSNTEAFF
>14|TRBJ2-1|TRBV19
CASSILLGVNEQFF
>14|TRBJ2-1|TRBV12-3/TRBV12-4
CASSLQGSYNEQFF
>14|TRBJ2-7|TRBV7-9
CASSWTTRPYEQYF
>17|TRBJ2-7|TRBV25-1
CASSESGGAGWLYEQYF
>16|TRBJ2-5|TRBV18
CASSPRWDNPQETQYF
>15|TRBJ1-5|TRBV7-4
CASSAYTVCNQPQHF
>13|TRBJ2-7|TRBV28
CASRPLVTYEQYF